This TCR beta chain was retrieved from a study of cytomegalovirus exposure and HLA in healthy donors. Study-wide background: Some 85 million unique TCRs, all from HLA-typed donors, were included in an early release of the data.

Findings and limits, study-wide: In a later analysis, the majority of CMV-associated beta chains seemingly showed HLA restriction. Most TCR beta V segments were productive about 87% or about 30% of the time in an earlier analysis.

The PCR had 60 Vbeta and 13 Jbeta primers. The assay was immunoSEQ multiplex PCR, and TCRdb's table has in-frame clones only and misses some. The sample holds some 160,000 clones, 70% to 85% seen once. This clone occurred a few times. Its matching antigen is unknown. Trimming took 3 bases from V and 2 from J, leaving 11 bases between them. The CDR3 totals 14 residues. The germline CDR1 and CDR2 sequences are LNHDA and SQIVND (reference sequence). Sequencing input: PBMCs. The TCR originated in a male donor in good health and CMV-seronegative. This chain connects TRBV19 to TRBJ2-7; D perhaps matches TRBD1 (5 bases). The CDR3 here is CASSILGPPYEQYF. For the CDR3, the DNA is TGTGCCAGTAGTATTCTGGGGCCCCCCTACGAGCAGTACTTC.